This T cell receptor beta chain was identified in a study of vaccination and CD4 T cells after COVID-19. General observations from the study: Analysis covered relatively few convalescent patients and lacked any early post-infection timepoints.

The CDR3 is 16 residues long. CDR1 is LNHNV, CDR2 YYDKDF, per germline (reference sequence). Deletions cut 5 bases from V and 5 bases from J, with 21 bases between. Treatment indicated: approximately 9-day PBMC culture with coronavirus spike peptide pools or control peptides (ViraFEST assay). As for this clonotype: The antigen is not known.

The Oncomine TCR Beta short-read assay sequenced DNA from cultured CD4+ T cells. TCRdb reanalysed the PCR reads using MiXCR and keeps one entry per CDR3 protein. The table records 15,000 to 20,000 distinct CDR3 sequences, roughly 65% of them present only once. The sample taken for sequencing was CD4+ T cells from blood, cultured in vitro. This TCR was sampled from a human donor who had recovered from COVID-19. The chain uses TRBV15 and TRBJ2-5; TRBD1 is a possible D gene (6 bases). In DNA form, the CDR3 reads TGTGCCACCAGCGGCGACAGACAGGCTTTAAGGGAGACCCAGTACTTC. Translating it yields CATSGDRQALRETQYF.